These 9 T cell receptor beta chains came from one sample sequenced in a study of T cells in tuberculosis. Some clones are missing from TCRdb's copy, which holds only in-frame ones; the method was immunoSEQ multiplex PCR. The sample includes around 49,000 clones, more than 90% seen only once; the top ten take under 1.5%. Specified time point: new active TB diagnosis, blood taken before or within 7 days of starting treatment. The specimen was PBMCs, collected at tuberculosis diagnosis. These receptors were taken from an adult with tuberculosis.

This rearrangement joins TRBV30 to TRBJ1-1; D is perhaps TRBD1 (6 bases). Germline loops: CDR1 GTSNPN, CDR2 SVGIG (reference sequence). The germline V and J ends were trimmed by 5 bases and 3 bases, with 13 bases remaining between them. The CDR3 contains 13 residues. CDR3 amino acids: CAWGQGSYTEAFF. CDR3 DNA sequence: TGTGCCTGGGGGCAGGGGTCCTACACTGAAGCTTTCTTT.

V is TRBV29-1 and J is TRBJ2-7; D not certain. Germline V gene lookup returns CDR1 SQVTM and CDR2 ANQGSEA. CDR3 length: 12 amino acids. Trimming pared 4 bases from V and 0 bases from J, leaving 7 bases between. The CDR3 DNA reads as TGCAGCGTTGGTCAGTCCTCCTACGAGCAGTACTTC. This translates into CSVGQSSYEQYF.

The rearrangement joins TRBV5-6 to TRBJ1-3, with TRBD1 matching over 8 bases. The germline gives CDR1 SGHDT, CDR2 YYEEEE. CDR3 length: 15 amino acids. The V segment lost 4 bases and the J segment 0 bases; nucleotides outside the gene matches: 3. The CDR3 is CASSQTGVSGNTIYF. The CDR3 DNA is TGTGCCAGCAGCCAGACAGGGGTCTCTGGAAACACCATATATTTT.

The rearrangement uses TRBV5-6 and TRBJ2-2, with a tentative D call TRBD2 (6 bases). With 1 base removed from V and 5 bases from J, the gap between germline ends came to 15 bases. The CDR3 sequence is 16 residues long. Germline assignment: CDR1 SGHDT and CDR2 YYEEEE. Here the CDR3 DNA reads TGTGCCAGCAGCTTGCCGCGGGGTGGGGCGACCGGGGAGCTGTTTTTT. Amino acid sequence: CASSLPRGGATGELFF.

This chain uses TRBV7-2 with TRBJ2-1; D may be TRBD2 (5 bases). V was clipped by 5 bases and J by 2 bases, with 13 bases between them. The CDR3 extends over 15 amino acids. The germline gives CDR1 SGHTA, CDR2 FQGNSA. The CDR3, as DNA: TGTGCCAGCAGCCTAGAACTAGTAACCTACAATGAGCAGTTCTTC. Amino acids: CASSLELVTYNEQFF.

The V and J genes are TRBV6-5 and TRBJ1-1; unclear D gene. The germline V gene has CDR1 MNHEY and CDR2 SVGAGI. The V end was cut by 2 bases, the J end by 0 bases, with 10 bases between. The CDR3 runs 15 residues. CDR3 nucleotide sequence: TGTGCCAGCAGTTACGGTTCGGGTCTGAACACTGAAGCTTTCTTT. Its protein product is CASSYGSGLNTEAFF.

The chain carries TRBV13 and TRBJ1-6; TRBD1 is a possible D gene (5 bases). With 3 bases removed from V and 9 bases from J, the gap between germline ends came to 12 bases. This CDR3 contains 14 residues. Germline V gives CDR1 PRHDT, CDR2 FYEKMQ (reference sequence). The CDR3 loop is CASSFQGTGSPLHF. CDR3 DNA: TGTGCCAGCAGCTTTCAGGGAACAGGTTCACCCCTCCACTTT.

The chain couples TRBV9 to TRBJ1-1; possible D gene TRBD1, 5 bases. Germline loops: CDR1 SGDLS, CDR2 YYNGEE. The CDR3 consists of 13 residues. V lost 3 bases, J lost 6 bases, and 12 bases lay in between. The CDR3 protein is CASSENQGSEAFF. The CDR3 DNA follows: TGTGCCAGCAGCGAAAACCAGGGATCTGAAGCTTTCTTT.

This clone occurred once. The chain employs TRBV10-3 and TRBJ1-1; 8 nucleotides agree with TRBD1. The CDR3 loop spans 15 amino acids. The trim removed 8 bases at V and 3 bases at J, leaving 11 bases unmatched. Germline V gene lookup returns CDR1 ENHRY and CDR2 SYGVKD. CDR3 bases: TGTGCCATCCCCAACACGACAGGGGTGGACACTGAAGCTTTCTTT. Residues: CAIPNTTGVDTEAFF.